This is a list of T cell receptor beta chains from one sample in a study. Sequencing used immunoSEQ multiplex PCR; TCRdb keeps in-frame clones, though not all of them. Of 45,000 to 60,000 clones listed, over 85% were seen once; the top ten hold roughly a tenth. Sequencing was performed on PBMCs. The receptor set was obtained from a man in his forties with rheumatoid arthritis. Both conserved end residues are part of each CDR3. Fields, in order: D gene, V gene, J gene, CDR3 length, CDR3 DNA, CDR3 protein. The D gene is left open where the match is weak.

D gene: .; V gene: TRBV5-1; J gene: TRBJ2-6; CDR3 length: 17; CDR3 DNA: TGCGCCAGCAGCCGCGGGACGGGACACTCTGGGGCCAACGTCCTGACTTTC; CDR3 protein: CASSRGTGHSGANVLTF
D gene: .; V gene: TRBV19; J gene: TRBJ1-1; CDR3 length: 14; CDR3 DNA: TGTGCCAGTAGGGCAGGGGAGGGGAGCACTGAAGCTTTCTTT; CDR3 protein: CASRAGEGSTEAFF
D gene: .; V gene: TRBV9; J gene: TRBJ2-1; CDR3 length: 18; CDR3 DNA: TGTGCCAGCAGCGTAGGGGGTTTGCGGGCTCGCTCCTACAATGAGCAGTTCTTC; CDR3 protein: CASSVGGLRARSYNEQFF
D gene: .; V gene: TRBV5-6; J gene: TRBJ2-2; CDR3 length: 13; CDR3 DNA: TGTGCCAGCAGCAATAGTCTCTCCCGGGAGCTGTTTTTT; CDR3 protein: CASSNSLSRELFF
D gene: .; V gene: TRBV3-1/TRBV3-2; J gene: TRBJ2-1; CDR3 length: 13; CDR3 DNA: TGTGCCAGCAGCCAAGATCCCCGGGGTGAGCAGTTCTTC; CDR3 protein: CASSQDPRGEQFF
D gene: TRBD1; V gene: TRBV19; J gene: TRBJ1-1; CDR3 length: 16; CDR3 DNA: TGTGCCAGTAGTAGACAGGGGCCTACACGGAACACTGAAGCTTTCTTT; CDR3 protein: CASSRQGPTRNTEAFF
D gene: .; V gene: TRBV7-2; J gene: TRBJ2-1; CDR3 length: 15; CDR3 DNA: TGTGCCAGCGGGTTCGGGAGCGGGACACACAATGAGCAGTTCTTC; CDR3 protein: CASGFGSGTHNEQFF
D gene: .; V gene: TRBV29-1; J gene: TRBJ1-4; CDR3 length: 12; CDR3 DNA: TGCAGCGTTCAAGGCAGTAATGAAAAACTGTTTTTT; CDR3 protein: CSVQGSNEKLFF
D gene: TRBD1; V gene: TRBV10-2; J gene: TRBJ1-5; CDR3 length: 16; CDR3 DNA: TGCGCCAGCAGTGAGTCGACAGGGGCGGGCAATCAGCCCCAGCATTTT; CDR3 protein: CASSESTGAGNQPQHF
D gene: .; V gene: TRBV5-1; J gene: TRBJ1-1; CDR3 length: 14; CDR3 DNA: TGCGCCAGCAGCTTAGGGGGAGCGAACACTGAAGCTTTCTTT; CDR3 protein: CASSLGGANTEAFF
D gene: .; V gene: TRBV19; J gene: TRBJ1-2; CDR3 length: 13; CDR3 DNA: TGTGCCAGTAGTTCCGGACGGGATTATGGCTACACCTTC; CDR3 protein: CASSSGRDYGYTF
D gene: .; V gene: TRBV7-9; J gene: TRBJ1-2; CDR3 length: 15; CDR3 DNA: TGTGCCAGCAGCCCCCCGGGGTCCGGGAACTATGGCTACACCTTC; CDR3 protein: CASSPPGSGNYGYTF
D gene: TRBD2; V gene: TRBV28; J gene: TRBJ2-3; CDR3 length: 18; CDR3 DNA: TGTGCCAGCAGTACAACTAGCGGGAGGGCCATTAGCACAGATACACAGTATTTT; CDR3 protein: CASSTTSGRAISTDTQYF
D gene: .; V gene: TRBV27; J gene: TRBJ1-4; CDR3 length: 15; CDR3 DNA: TGTGCCAGCAGTTTCCAGGGAGCAACTAATGAAAAACTGTTTTTT; CDR3 protein: CASSFQGATNEKLFF
D gene: .; V gene: TRBV7-7; J gene: TRBJ1-6; CDR3 length: 21; CDR3 DNA: TGTGCTAGCAGCCTTGGACTACCATCCAGGGGTAAGAGCTCCTATAATTCACCCCTCCACTTT; CDR3 protein: CASSLGLPSRGKSSYNSPLHF
D gene: .; V gene: TRBV5-1; J gene: TRBJ1-1; CDR3 length: 14; CDR3 DNA: TGCGCCAGCAGCCCGGGGGACATCTACACTGAAGCTTTCTTT; CDR3 protein: CASSPGDIYTEAFF
D gene: .; V gene: TRBV28; J gene: TRBJ1-5; CDR3 length: 17; CDR3 DNA: TGTGCCAGCAGTTCCTACCTTGCCCTTCAGGGAGTGATACCCCAGCATTTT; CDR3 protein: CASSSYLALQGVIPQHF
D gene: .; V gene: TRBV28; J gene: TRBJ1-3; CDR3 length: 17; CDR3 DNA: TGTGCCAGCAGTTTATCCACCGCCTACCGTGCGAAAAACACCATATATTTT; CDR3 protein: CASSLSTAYRAKNTIYF
D gene: .; V gene: TRBV2; J gene: TRBJ2-7; CDR3 length: 14; CDR3 DNA: TGTGCCAGCAGTGGAACCCAGGGAGGTTACGAGCAGTACTTC; CDR3 protein: CASSGTQGGYEQYF
D gene: TRBD1; V gene: TRBV5-1; J gene: TRBJ1-1; CDR3 length: 14; CDR3 DNA: TGCGCCAGCAGCTGGACAGGGATGAACACTGAAGCTTTCTTT; CDR3 protein: CASSWTGMNTEAFF
D gene: TRBD1; V gene: TRBV6-5; J gene: TRBJ1-1; CDR3 length: 16; CDR3 DNA: TGTGCCAGCAGTTACCCCGGGACAGGGGCTGGCGGTGAAGCTTTCTTT; CDR3 protein: CASSYPGTGAGGEAFF
D gene: .; V gene: TRBV21-1; J gene: TRBJ1-1; CDR3 length: 12; CDR3 DNA: TGTGCCAGCTCAAGGACAGGGCGGTTGGCTTTCTTT; CDR3 protein: CASSRTGRLAFF
D gene: .; V gene: TRBV7-8; J gene: TRBJ2-7; CDR3 length: 12; CDR3 DNA: TGTGCCAGCAGCTCAACCGACTACGAGCAGTACTTC; CDR3 protein: CASSSTDYEQYF
D gene: .; V gene: TRBV10-3; J gene: TRBJ2-1; CDR3 length: 11; CDR3 DNA: TGTGCCATCAGTGGATACAATGAGCAGTTCTTC; CDR3 protein: CAISGYNEQFF
D gene: .; V gene: TRBV3-1/TRBV3-2; J gene: TRBJ1-5; CDR3 length: 15; CDR3 DNA: TGTGCCAGCAGCCAAGCAGGGTCGGACAATCAGCCCCAGCATTTT; CDR3 protein: CASSQAGSDNQPQHF
D gene: .; V gene: TRBV5-1; J gene: TRBJ2-1; CDR3 length: 17; CDR3 DNA: TGCGCCAGCAGTGGGGCCTGGTCGGCCTACTCCTACAATGAGCAGTTCTTC; CDR3 protein: CASSGAWSAYSYNEQFF
D gene: .; V gene: TRBV3-1/TRBV3-2; J gene: TRBJ1-6; CDR3 length: 15; CDR3 DNA: TGTGCCAGCAGCCACCCGAGCTCCTATAATTCACCCCTCCACTTT; CDR3 protein: CASSHPSSYNSPLHF
D gene: .; V gene: TRBV19; J gene: TRBJ1-1; CDR3 length: 15; CDR3 DNA: TGTGCCAGTAGTATAGGGAACAGGGCAAACACTGAAGCTTTCTTT; CDR3 protein: CASSIGNRANTEAFF
D gene: .; V gene: TRBV7-3; J gene: TRBJ1-2; CDR3 length: 14; CDR3 DNA: TGTGCCAGCAGCTTATCAGGCATGGAGGGAGGCTACACCTTC; CDR3 protein: CASSLSGMEGGYTF
D gene: TRBD1; V gene: TRBV6-6; J gene: TRBJ1-5; CDR3 length: 15; CDR3 DNA: TGTGCCAGCAGTGTACAGGGGGCCGGCAATCAGCCCCAGCATTTT; CDR3 protein: CASSVQGAGNQPQHF
D gene: TRBD2; V gene: TRBV14; J gene: TRBJ2-7; CDR3 length: 16; CDR3 DNA: TGTGCCAGCAGCCAACGTAGCGGGAGGGCGACCTACGAGCAGTACTTC; CDR3 protein: CASSQRSGRATYEQYF
D gene: .; V gene: TRBV3-1/TRBV3-2; J gene: TRBJ2-5; CDR3 length: 16; CDR3 DNA: TGTGCCAGCAGCCAACCGCGGGACTTGTACCAAGAGACCCAGTACTTC; CDR3 protein: CASSQPRDLYQETQYF
D gene: .; V gene: TRBV7-2; J gene: TRBJ2-3; CDR3 length: 14; CDR3 DNA: TGTGCCAGCACCCTTCGGGGGAACACAGATACGCAGTATTTT; CDR3 protein: CASTLRGNTDTQYF
D gene: TRBD1; V gene: TRBV2; J gene: TRBJ1-2; CDR3 length: 13; CDR3 DNA: TGTGCCACGGACAGGGACCGTATAGATGGCTACACCTTC; CDR3 protein: CATDRDRIDGYTF
D gene: .; V gene: TRBV2; J gene: TRBJ1-6; CDR3 length: 14; CDR3 DNA: TGTGCCAGCAGCCCGTTCGGGGGAGGATCACCCCTCCACTTT; CDR3 protein: CASSPFGGGSPLHF